This T cell receptor (beta chain) was profiled in a study of brain T cells in children with intractable seizures. Time point specified: blood from clinic visit 5 months post-surgery; TSC patient then seizure free. Produced via immunoSEQ multiplex PCR; TCRdb's table is partial and in-frame only. Among about 340,000 clones listed, 93% were seen once. V lost 6 bases and J 2 bases, leaving 17 bases between the germline ends. This CDR3 contains 15 residues. CDR1 is SNHLY and CDR2 is FYNNEI in the germline V gene. The J gene is TRBJ2-7, the V gene TRBV2; maybe TRBD2 (7 bases). The receptor's source is a boy under two years old with tuberous sclerosis and intractable seizures. The source was peripheral blood, collected more than 4 months after surgery. CDR3 protein: CASRIRRGGTYEQYF. As DNA, the CDR3 is TGTGCCAGCAGGATCCGAAGGGGGGGGACCTACGAGCAGTACTTC.